One T cell receptor (beta chain) is described in this entry. This clone's antigen is unknown. It has no much larger one-base neighbor in the sample; base qualities were not kept. The data were obtained in a study of beta chain features in type 1 diabetes (dated by TCRdb to 2016 to 2018). Regarding the research as a whole: No differences in mean age, gender distribution, total cell number or subset yield were found between patients and healthy donors. A total of roughly 100 million sorted cells were examined across all samples, and RNA yield correlated strongly with the number of cells per subset. The study compared TCRB repertoires of sorted circulating CD4+ T cell subsets between recently diagnosed type 1 diabetes patients and matched healthy donors. Regulatory and stem cell-like memory subsets were isolated from only 8 patients and roughly 8 healthy donors, whereas naive and central memory subsets came from all 28 donors. Findings and caveats that apply to the study as a whole: Because cDNA was sequenced instead of genomic DNA, highly expressing activated cells could be over-represented, though the groups showed no difference in activation or CD3 levels. Because the HLA sub-analyses included only small numbers of individuals, any influence of HLA type on TCRB rearrangement was left unresolved. Naive, central memory and regulatory TCRB repertoires appeared to be more similar among patients than among healthy donors. Fewer insertions and more nucleotide deletions at VDJ recombination sites were observed in patients with type 1 diabetes, implying thymic rearrangement abnormalities. Shorter templates might be favored by PCR, yet because patient and control samples were amplified and corrected together, any such skew would affect both groups equally. In all four CD4+ subsets, TCRB CDR3 length was moderately but significantly shorter in type 1 diabetes patients.

V is reduced by 2 bases and J by 2 bases, leaving a spacing of 10 bases between them. The CDR3 starts with the cysteine, ends with the phenylalanine, and has 14 residues. Only the CDR3 DNA is retained, 42 bases long and in frame from the first base. Sequences MDHEN (CDR1) and SYDVKM (CDR2) are obtained from the germline V gene. All of the isolated RNA was reverse transcribed with the High Capacity cDNA Reverse Transcription Kit, so expressed TCRB transcripts were sequenced. Deep immunoSEQ sequencing was performed on naive, central memory and regulatory T cell samples, with an average of roughly 3.3 million total reads per sample. Sorted cells were lysed in RLT buffer and RNA was extracted with DNase-treated RNeasy Micro or Mini kits, depending on cell number. To prevent cross-contamination, every cell subset was processed on its own, while patient and healthy donor samples were processed together. The immunoSEQ multiplex PCR was used to amplify TCRB sequences from cDNA, generating 87-bp fragments that spanned the CDR3 region. Amplicons were sequenced on the Illumina HiSeq platform. The original pipeline was this. Synthetic template baselines were used to correct PCR bias computationally, reads within Hamming distance 2 were collapsed, and singletons that could not be merged were discarded. Reads were aligned to IMGT to assign V, D and J genes, CDR3 length, and insertions or deletions at six rearrangement sites. Within each subset, clonotype counts were normalized to the number of sorted cells before true diversity and Gini coefficients were calculated with the tcR R package. The overlap coefficient, calculated on TCRB nucleotide sequences, was used to measure repertoire sharing. The source is immuneACCESS, and TCRdb retained only in-frame sequences with V and J called. Part of the clones is not carried over; for the studies checked, unresolved V genes explain less than half of this, and the remainder is unexplained. V, J and clone size are taken as reported in that table, and D and trimming were inferred from the DNA itself. The sample table records roughly 180,000 clones; approximately 7.9% of these occur just once. The ten biggest clones cover under 0.55% of the sample.

Each donor gave one peripheral blood draw, averaging roughly 120 mL, which was collected into heparinised tubes. Using a panel that included CD45RO, CCR7, CD25, CD127, CD95 and CD27, naive, central memory, regulatory and stem cell-like memory CD4+ T cells were sorted on a BD FACSAria II. All sorted populations exceeded 95% purity. Right away, PBMCs were isolated by Lymphoprep density gradient centrifugation and were stained directly, with no culture step. So that batch effects would be minimized, each experiment stained and sorted samples in pairs, pairing one healthy donor with one patient. Sequencing was performed on central memory CD4+ T cells from blood. The rearrangement joined TRBV28 to TRBJ2-7, with TRBD2 perhaps the D gene, on 5 matching bases. The source is a man between 18 and 29 years old with type 1 diabetes. The DNA sequence follows: TGTGCCAGCAGTTTAATCCGGGGAACCTACGAGCAGTACTTC. Its protein is CASSLIRGTYEQYF.